The entry below describes one T cell receptor beta chain. The sample comes from a study of cytomegalovirus exposure and HLA in healthy donors. With 60 Vbeta and 13 Jbeta primers, the PCR was carried out. Using immunoSEQ multiplex PCR, the repertoire was profiled, and TCRdb retains in-frame clones only, with some absent. In all, the sample yields fewer than 100,000 clones. The V end was cut by 4 bases, the J end by 7 bases, with 19 bases between. Germline CDR1 SEHNR, CDR2 FQNEAQ (reference sequence). The CDR3 loop spans 15 amino acids. The chain joins TRBV7-9 to TRBJ1-2, with D possibly TRBD1 on 5 matching bases. The sample comprised PBMCs. The origin of this receptor is a woman aged 60-70 years in good health and CMV-seronegative. The CDR3 loop reads CASSSPRGLGGGYTF. CDR3 DNA: TGTGCCAGCAGCTCACCCCGTGGTCTGGGGGGTGGCTACACCTTC.